The entry that follows covers one TCR beta chain sequence. Time point indicated: peripheral blood 6 weeks after treatment start. The data belong to a study of PD-L1 blockade in urothelial cancer. Turning to the study itself: Blood samples had a median of approximately 150,000 T cells, just under 85,000 unique TCRs, and clonality 0.08 to 0.09.

Every PCR received spiked-in synthetic TCR analog templates. The protocol was immunoSEQ multiplex PCR, while the TCRdb copy is restricted to in-frame clones and leaves out a portion. The sample comprises 95,000 to 150,000 clones, about 82% of which are singletons, and 2% to 3% rests with the top ten. V lost 5 bases, J lost 9 bases, and 4 bases stayed unmatched. The CDR3 runs 12 residues. Germline V lookup: CDR1 SGDLS, CDR2 YYNGEE. V and J are TRBV9 and TRBJ2-1; 8 nucleotides agree with TRBD1. The material was PBMCs, obtained around atezolizumab (anti-PD-L1) treatment. The origin of this receptor is a man aged 50 to 59 with urothelial cancer. The CDR3 coding sequence is TGTGCCAGCAGTCGTACAGGGGGTGAGCAGTTCTTC. This sequence encodes CASSRTGGEQFF.